This passage covers 2 T cell receptor beta chains from one sample sequenced in a study of blood T cell repertoires in COVID-19. Method: immunoSEQ multiplex PCR; TCRdb's copy keeps in-frame clones and lacks some. Here the sample spans around 250,000 clones, 86% being singletons. The sequenced sample consisted of peripheral blood. All receptors come from an elderly woman with COVID-19, enrolled during active disease.

V and J are TRBV7-2 and TRBJ1-6; possible D gene TRBD1, 5 bases. V lost 5 bases, J lost 6 bases, and 20 bases lay in between. CDR1 SGHTA and CDR2 FQGNSA come from the germline V gene. The CDR3 runs 17 residues. CDR3 protein: CASSLTVTGLSNSPLHF. CDR3 in DNA: TGTGCCAGCAGCCTGACCGTTACAGGTTTAAGTAATTCACCCCTCCACTTT.

This clone was seen a few times. The chain combines TRBV18 with TRBJ1-1; 11 nucleotides agree with TRBD1. Losses at the gene ends were 3 bases for V and 9 bases for J; bases not matched to a gene: 0. This CDR3 is 12 amino acids long. Germline lookup yields CDR1 KGHSH and CDR2 LQKENI. CDR3 region: CASSPDRGQAFF. The CDR3 nucleotides read TGTGCCAGCTCACCGGACAGGGGGCAAGCTTTCTTT.